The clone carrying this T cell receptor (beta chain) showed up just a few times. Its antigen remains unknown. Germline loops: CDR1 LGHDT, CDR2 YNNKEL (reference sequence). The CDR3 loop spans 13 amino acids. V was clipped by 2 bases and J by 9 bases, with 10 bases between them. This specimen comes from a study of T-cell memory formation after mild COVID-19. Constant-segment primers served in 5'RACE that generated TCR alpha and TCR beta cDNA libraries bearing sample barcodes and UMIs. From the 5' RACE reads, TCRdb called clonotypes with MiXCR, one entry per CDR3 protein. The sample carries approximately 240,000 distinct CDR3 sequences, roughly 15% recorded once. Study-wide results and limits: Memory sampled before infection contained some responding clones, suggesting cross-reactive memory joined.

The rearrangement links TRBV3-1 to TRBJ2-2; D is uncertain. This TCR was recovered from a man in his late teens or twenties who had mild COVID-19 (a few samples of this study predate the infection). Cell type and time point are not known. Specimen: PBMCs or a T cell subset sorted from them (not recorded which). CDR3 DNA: TGTGCCAGCAGCCAACGAACTATCTGGGAGCTGTTTTTT. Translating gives CASSQRTIWELFF.